This TCR beta chain is from a study of neurological immune-mediated disorders. V dropped 5 bases and J dropped 3 bases, with 5 bases sitting between them. The CDR3 sequence is 12 residues long. PBMCs numbering 2 million and stored at -80 C yielded the unsorted libraries. The table lists this clonotype with many counts. Its antigen is currently unknown. TCRdb reprocessed the 5' RACE reads with MiXCR, giving one entry per CDR3 protein. There are 60,000 to 85,000 distinct CDR3 sequences in the sample; approximately 5% occur only once, and 2.2% lies in the top ten. Findings and caveats of the study: The absence of shared CDR3 amino acid sequences among expanded clones across subjects suggests private repertoires in all groups.

V is TRBV12-3 or TRBV12-4 and J is TRBJ1-3; no reliable D call. The sequenced material came from PBMCs. The clonotype comes from a woman aged 70-85 years with multiple sclerosis. In DNA form, the CDR3 reads TGTGCCAGCAGTATCAGTGGAAACACCATATATTTT. Its translation is CASSISGNTIYF.